Listed below are T cell receptor beta chains from one sample, sequenced in a study of radiotherapy plus CTLA-4 blockade in lung cancer. Sequenced by immunoSEQ multiplex PCR; TCRdb stores in-frame clones only, minus some. This table has 55,000 to 75,000 clones, roughly three quarters appearing once. The input for sequencing was peripheral blood, taken from a patient treated with radiotherapy plus ipilimumab. The receptors come from a human donor with non-small cell lung cancer whose response to radiotherapy plus ipilimumab could not be evaluated. Some clones in this sample may be carry-over from other donors' samples. Each CDR3 is given with its conserved first and last residue. D genes are given only for firm matches. Expanded clones get a size class; other rows say once, few or many, or leave the size out.

v_call,clone_size,j_call,d_call,cdr3_aa,cdr3_nt
TRBV6-5,NA,TRBJ2-1,NA,CASSRYNEQFF,TGTGCCAGCAGTCGCTACAATGAGCAGTTCTTC
TRBV7-2,NA,TRBJ2-5,TRBD2,CASSPSGGVKTQYF,TGTGCCAGCAGCCCTAGCGGGGGGGTGAAGACCCAGTACTTC
TRBV18,NA,TRBJ2-2,TRBD2,CASSTGLAGTGELFF,TGTGCCAGCTCAACCGGACTAGCGGGGACCGGGGAGCTGTTTTTT
TRBV4-1,NA,TRBJ2-1,TRBD2,CASSHISGGALRNEQFF,TGCGCCAGCAGCCATATTAGCGGGGGGGCCTTAAGAAATGAGCAGTTCTTC
TRBV11-2,NA,TRBJ2-5,NA,CASSLGGWETQYF,TGTGCCAGCAGCTTAGGAGGGTGGGAGACCCAGTACTTC
TRBV25-1,NA,TRBJ2-5,NA,CASSEFRGTQETQYF,TGTGCCAGCAGTGAATTTCGGGGGACCCAAGAGACCCAGTACTTC
TRBV2,NA,TRBJ1-2,TRBD1,CASSEGTGGANYGYTF,TGTGCCAGCAGTGAAGGGACAGGGGGCGCAAACTACGGCTACACCTTC
TRBV6-1,few,TRBJ1-1,NA,CASSEDRVAGNTEAFF,TGTGCCAGCAGTGAAGACAGGGTAGCGGGTAACACTGAAGCTTTCTTT
TRBV6-5,NA,TRBJ1-1,TRBD1,CASSYATGVGTEAFF,TGTGCCAGCAGTTACGCGACAGGGGTCGGGACTGAAGCTTTCTTT
TRBV6-5,NA,TRBJ2-4,TRBD2,CASSPLTSGENIQYF,TGTGCCAGCAGTCCCCTGACTAGCGGAGAAAACATTCAGTACTTC
TRBV9,NA,TRBJ2-7,NA,CASSVKGFLDEQYF,TGTGCCAGCAGCGTAAAGGGGTTTCTCGACGAGCAGTACTTC
TRBV5-1,few,TRBJ1-3,NA,CASSLDSGNTIYF,TGCGCCAGCAGCTTGGACAGTGGAAACACCATATATTTT
TRBV5-4,NA,TRBJ1-2,NA,CASSFYQGTGYTF,TGTGCCAGCAGCTTCTATCAGGGGACTGGCTACACCTTC
TRBV6-1,NA,TRBJ1-4,NA,CASRGGTNEKLFF,TGTGCCAGCAGAGGGGGAACTAATGAAAAACTGTTTTTT
TRBV5-1,NA,TRBJ2-1,NA,CASSPGLSGSSYNEQFF,TGCGCCAGCAGCCCGGGTCTGAGCGGAAGCTCCTACAATGAGCAGTTCTTC
TRBV27,NA,TRBJ2-7,TRBD1,CASSLEPGQGYEQYF,TGTGCCAGCAGTCTAGAACCGGGACAGGGCTACGAGCAGTACTTC
TRBV5-4,NA,TRBJ2-5,TRBD2,CASSPATSGGEETQYF,TGTGCCAGCAGCCCGGCGACTAGCGGGGGGGAAGAGACCCAGTACTTC
TRBV4-2,NA,TRBJ2-5,NA,CASSQGGLETQYF,TGTGCCAGCAGCCAAGGGGGGCTGGAGACCCAGTACTTC
TRBV2,few,TRBJ1-3,NA,CASSGTAGNTIYF,TGTGCCAGCAGTGGGACAGCTGGAAACACCATATATTTT
TRBV9,NA,TRBJ1-4,NA,CASSVGNSLNEKLFF,TGTGCCAGCAGCGTAGGTAACAGTCTCAATGAAAAACTGTTTTTT
TRBV7-2,NA,TRBJ2-3,TRBD2,CASSFGTSGTDTQYF,TGTGCCAGCAGCTTCGGGACTAGCGGCACAGATACGCAGTATTTT
TRBV19,NA,TRBJ1-2,NA,CASSITGWDGYTF,TGTGCCAGTAGTATTACAGGGTGGGATGGCTACACCTTC
TRBV7-2,NA,TRBJ2-1,TRBD2,CASSLAPTSGYNEQFF,TGTGCCAGCAGCTTAGCGCCAACTAGCGGCTACAATGAGCAGTTCTTC
TRBV6-1,NA,TRBJ2-7,NA,CASSRTPYEQYF,TGTGCCAGCAGCCGGACACCCTACGAGCAGTACTTC
TRBV10-1,NA,TRBJ1-2,TRBD1,CASSEGTGWRGGYTF,TGCGCCAGCAGCGAGGGGACAGGGTGGAGAGGAGGCTACACCTTC
TRBV27,NA,TRBJ1-1,TRBD1,CASSWGQGNTEAFF,TGTGCCAGCAGTTGGGGACAGGGTAACACTGAAGCTTTCTTT
TRBV2,NA,TRBJ2-1,NA,CASDSYSYNEQFF,TGTGCCAGCGACTCTTACTCCTACAATGAGCAGTTCTTC
TRBV4-1,NA,TRBJ2-7,NA,CASSPASSYEQYF,TGCGCCAGCAGCCCCGCGAGCTCCTACGAGCAGTACTTC
TRBV29-1,NA,TRBJ2-2,NA,CSVEEGGLAGELFF,TGCAGCGTTGAAGAAGGAGGGTTGGCCGGGGAGCTGTTTTTT
TRBV11-1,once,TRBJ2-7,TRBD1,CATSGQGFGAYEQYF,TGTGCCACCTCGGGACAGGGATTTGGAGCCTACGAGCAGTACTTC
TRBV6-6,NA,TRBJ1-2,NA,CASILTSHNYGYTF,TGTGCCAGCATTTTAACTAGCCATAACTATGGCTACACCTTC
TRBV27,NA,TRBJ2-7,NA,CASSSRQFSKQYF,TGTGCCAGCAGTTCCCGACAGTTCTCCAAGCAGTACTTC
TRBV6-5,NA,TRBJ2-3,NA,CASSTRTPSTDTQYF,TGTGCCAGCAGCACCCGGACACCCAGCACAGATACGCAGTATTTT
TRBV29-1,NA,TRBJ1-2,NA,CSVESRETF,TGCAGCGTTGAAAGCAGGGAAACCTTC
TRBV21-1,NA,TRBJ2-7,NA,CASSKSVSEQYF,TGTGCCAGCAGCAAATCGGTCTCCGAGCAGTACTTC
TRBV6-5,few,TRBJ1-2,NA,CASSPRGIFRGYTF,TGTGCCAGCAGCCCCCGCGGAATTTTTAGGGGCTACACCTTC